What follows describes a single T cell receptor beta chain. Antigen specificity is unknown. The CDR3 loop spans 11 amino acids. Trimming left V 8 bases short and J 3 bases short, with 6 bases between. Germline-derived CDR1 and CDR2 are WSHSY and SAAADI. Time point indicated: newly diagnosed GD, antithyroid drugs for less than 3 months. The TCR library used RNA extracted from PBMCs. Relying on iRepertoire HTBI primers and Arm-PCR of CDR3 regions, the team built TCR beta libraries. TCRdb reprocessed the multiplex PCR reads via MiXCR and lists one record per CDR3 protein. The sample gives 350,000 to 400,000 distinct CDR3 sequences, 15% to 20% of which show up once; around 20% is in the top ten. The data stem from a study of regulatory T cells in long-lasting Graves disease. Study-level points and caveats: Patients with persistent disease showed a bias toward TRBV28, TRBJ1-2 and TRBJ2-5. Newly diagnosed Graves' patients had higher TCR diversity than persistent ones.

The same specimen was also included in a second study, on T cells in Graves' hyperthyroidism and ophthalmopathy. That source adds: An initial round of RT-PCR targeting the TCR CDR3 relied on the HTBI primer set.

The V call is TRBV10-2, the J call TRBJ2-3; D ambiguous. This TCR was sampled from a woman between 18 and 30 years old with Graves disease. This specimen consisted of peripheral blood mononuclear cells (PBMCs), obtained at new diagnosis, from a patient treated with antithyroid drugs. In DNA form, the CDR3 reads TGCGCCAGCGCTCTGACAGATACGCAGTATTTT. Translating it yields CASALTDTQYF.